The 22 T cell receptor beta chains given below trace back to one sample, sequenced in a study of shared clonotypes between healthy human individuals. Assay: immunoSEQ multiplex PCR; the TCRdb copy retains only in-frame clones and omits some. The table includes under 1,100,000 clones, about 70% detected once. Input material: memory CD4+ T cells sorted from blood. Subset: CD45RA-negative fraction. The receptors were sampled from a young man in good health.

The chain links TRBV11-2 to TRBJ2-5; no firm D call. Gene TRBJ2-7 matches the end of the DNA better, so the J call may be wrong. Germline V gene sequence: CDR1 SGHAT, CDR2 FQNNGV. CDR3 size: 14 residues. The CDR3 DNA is TGTGCCAGCAGCTTAGAAGGACCGGTGGTCGAGCAGTACTTC. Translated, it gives CASSLEGPVVEQYF.

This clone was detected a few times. Written as DNA, the CDR3 is TGCGCCAGCAGCCAAGATTTTTGGCGGGAGAACACAGATACGCAGTATTTT. Encoded protein: CASSQDFWRENTDTQYF. This chain uses TRBV4-1 with TRBJ2-3, with TRBD2 matching over 7 bases. Per germline, CDR1 MGHRA and CDR2 YSYEKL. Trimming cost V 0 bases and J 2 bases; bases outside gene matches: 8. The CDR3 is 17 amino acids.

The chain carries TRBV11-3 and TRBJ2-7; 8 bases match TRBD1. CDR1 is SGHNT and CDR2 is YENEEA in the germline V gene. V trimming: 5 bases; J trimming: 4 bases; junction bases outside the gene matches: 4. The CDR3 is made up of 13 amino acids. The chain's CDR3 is CASSDRTGYEQYF. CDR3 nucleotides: TGTGCCAGCAGCGATCGGACAGGGTACGAGCAGTACTTC.

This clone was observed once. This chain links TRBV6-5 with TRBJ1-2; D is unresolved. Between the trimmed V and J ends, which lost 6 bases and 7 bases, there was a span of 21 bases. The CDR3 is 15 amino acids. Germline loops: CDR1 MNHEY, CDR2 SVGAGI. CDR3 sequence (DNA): TGTGCCAGCAGCCTCGTGGGCGGTGGTAATGGTGGCTACACCTTC. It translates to CASSLVGGGNGGYTF.

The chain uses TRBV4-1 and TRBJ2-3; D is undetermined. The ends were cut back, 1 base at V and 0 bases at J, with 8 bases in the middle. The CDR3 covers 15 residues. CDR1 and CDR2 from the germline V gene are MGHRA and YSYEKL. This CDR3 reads CASSQALKSTDTQYF. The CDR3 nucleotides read TGCGCCAGCAGCCAAGCCTTGAAAAGCACAGATACGCAGTATTTT.

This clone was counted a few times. The CDR3 DNA is TGTGCCAGCAGCTTAGCCGGGGGTTCTGGAAACACCATATATTTT. This gives the protein CASSLAGGSGNTIYF. V and J are TRBV7-9 and TRBJ1-3, with a tentative D call TRBD1 (5 bases). V was trimmed by 0 bases and J by 1 base, leaving 7 bases between them. CDR3 length: 15 amino acids. Germline V gives CDR1 SEHNR, CDR2 FQNEAQ (reference sequence).

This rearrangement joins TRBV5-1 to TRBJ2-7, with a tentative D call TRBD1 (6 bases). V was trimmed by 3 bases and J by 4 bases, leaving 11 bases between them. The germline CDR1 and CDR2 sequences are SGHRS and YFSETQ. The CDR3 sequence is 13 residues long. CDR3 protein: CASSSGQLYEQYF. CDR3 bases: TGCGCCAGCAGCTCTGGACAGCTTTACGAGCAGTACTTC.

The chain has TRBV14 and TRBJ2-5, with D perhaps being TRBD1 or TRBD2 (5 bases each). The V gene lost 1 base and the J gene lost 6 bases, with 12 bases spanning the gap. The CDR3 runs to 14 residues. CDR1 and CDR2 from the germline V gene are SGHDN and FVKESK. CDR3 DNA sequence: TGTGCCAGCAGCCAAGTAGTCGGGGCTAAGACCCAGTACTTC. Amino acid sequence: CASSQVVGAKTQYF.

The CDR3 spells CASGPGTVNTGELFF. CDR3 DNA: TGCGCCAGCGGGCCCGGGACAGTTAACACCGGGGAGCTGTTTTTT. The genes are TRBV10-2 and TRBJ2-2, with 7 bases matching TRBD1. The V gene end was trimmed by 8 bases and the J gene end by 2 bases; junction bases not matched to a gene: 8. Germline V CDR1 and CDR2: WSHSY, SAAADI. The CDR3 spans 15 residues.

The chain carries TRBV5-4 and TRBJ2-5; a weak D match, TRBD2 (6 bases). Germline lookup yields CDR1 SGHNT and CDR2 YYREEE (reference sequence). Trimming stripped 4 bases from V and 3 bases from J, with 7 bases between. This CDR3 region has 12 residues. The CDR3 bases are TGTGCCAGCAGCGGGGGGAAAGAGACCCAGTACTTC. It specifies CASSGGKETQYF.

In nucleotides, the CDR3 is TGTGCCAGCAGTTTCGTACGGATTGAACGACCAGATACGCAGTATTTT. It encodes CASSFVRIERPDTQYF. This sequence joins TRBV6-4 and TRBJ2-3; D is ambiguous. The V gene lost 5 bases and the J gene lost 4 bases, with 19 bases spanning the gap. Germline CDR1 and CDR2: MRHNA and SNTAGT. The CDR3 runs 16 residues.

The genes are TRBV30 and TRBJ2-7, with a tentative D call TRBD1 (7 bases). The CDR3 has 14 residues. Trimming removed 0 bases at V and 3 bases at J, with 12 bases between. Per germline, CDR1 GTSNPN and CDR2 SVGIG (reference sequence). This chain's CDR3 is CAWSVPGGYYEQYF. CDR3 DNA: TGTGCCTGGAGTGTACCAGGGGGGTACTACGAGCAGTACTTC.

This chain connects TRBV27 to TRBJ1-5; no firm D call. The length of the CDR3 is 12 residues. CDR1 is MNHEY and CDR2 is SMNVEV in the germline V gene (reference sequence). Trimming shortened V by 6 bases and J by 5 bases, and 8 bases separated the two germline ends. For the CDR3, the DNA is TGTGCCAGCAGAAACGGCCATCAGCCCCAGCATTTT. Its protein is CASRNGHQPQHF.

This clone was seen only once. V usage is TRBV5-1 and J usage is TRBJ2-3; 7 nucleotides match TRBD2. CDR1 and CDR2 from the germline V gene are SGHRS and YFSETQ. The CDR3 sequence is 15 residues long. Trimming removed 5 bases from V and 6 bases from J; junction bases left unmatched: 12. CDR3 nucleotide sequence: TGCGCCAGCAGTATGGTCCAGCGGGATGTCGATACGCAGTATTTT. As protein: CASSMVQRDVDTQYF.

The CDR3 is CASSQRLAAYNEQFF. The CDR3 bases are TGTGCCAGTAGTCAACGACTAGCGGCCTACAATGAGCAGTTCTTC. The chain recombines TRBV19 with TRBJ2-1; 9 nucleotides align to TRBD2. CDR3 length equals 15 residues. CDR1 LNHDA and CDR2 SQIVND come from the germline V gene (reference sequence). The ends lost 5 bases at V and 2 bases at J; junction bases unmatched: 4. The whole variable domain, filled in from reference TRBV19 and TRBJ2-1, reads DGGITQSPKYLFRKEGQNVTLSCEQNLNHDAMYWYRQDPGQGLRLIYYSQIVNDFQKGDIAEGYSVSREKKESFPLTVTSAQKNPTAFYLCASSQRLAAYNEQFFGPGTRLTVL.

The CDR3 here is CASSSRVSGANVLTF. Written as DNA, the CDR3 is TGTGCCAGCAGCTCTCGGGTCTCTGGGGCCAACGTCCTGACTTTC. The rearrangement joins TRBV7-9 to TRBJ2-6; D gene unclear. The CDR3 has 15 residues. Germline values: CDR1 SEHNR, CDR2 FQNEAQ (reference sequence). The V end was cut by 4 bases, the J end by 0 bases, with 7 bases between. Drawing the rest from reference TRBV7-9 and TRBJ2-6, the complete variable domain is DTGVSQNPRHKITKRGQNVTFRCDPISEHNRLYWYRQTLGQGPEFLTYFQNEAQLEKSRLLSDRFSAERPKGSFSTLEIQRTEQGDSAMYLCASSSRVSGANVLTFGAGSRLTVL.

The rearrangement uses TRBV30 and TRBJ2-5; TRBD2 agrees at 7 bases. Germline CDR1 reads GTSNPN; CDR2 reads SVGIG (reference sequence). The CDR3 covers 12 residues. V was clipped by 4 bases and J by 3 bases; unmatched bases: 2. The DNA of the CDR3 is TGTGCCTGGACCACTAGCGAAGAGACCCAGTACTTC. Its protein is CAWTTSEETQYF.

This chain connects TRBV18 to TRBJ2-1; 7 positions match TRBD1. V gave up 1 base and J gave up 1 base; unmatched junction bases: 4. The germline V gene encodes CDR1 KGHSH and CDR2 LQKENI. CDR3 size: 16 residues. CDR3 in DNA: TGTGCCAGCTCACCACAGGGGGCGGGTTCCTACAATGAGCAGTTCTTC. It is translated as CASSPQGAGSYNEQFF.

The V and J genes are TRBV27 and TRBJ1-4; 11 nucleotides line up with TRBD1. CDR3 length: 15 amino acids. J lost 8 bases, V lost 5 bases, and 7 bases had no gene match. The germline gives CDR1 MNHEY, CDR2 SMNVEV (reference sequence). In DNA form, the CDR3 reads TGTGCCAGCAGTCCCTGGACAGGGGGCTTAGAAAAACTGTTTTTT. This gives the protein CASSPWTGGLEKLFF. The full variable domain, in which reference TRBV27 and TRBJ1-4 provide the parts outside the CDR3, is EAQVTQNPRYLITVTGKKLTVTCSQNMNHEYMSWYRQDPGLGLRQIYYSMNVEVTDKGDVPEGYKVSRKEKRNFPLILESPSPNQTSLYFCASSPWTGGLEKLFFGSGTQLSVL.

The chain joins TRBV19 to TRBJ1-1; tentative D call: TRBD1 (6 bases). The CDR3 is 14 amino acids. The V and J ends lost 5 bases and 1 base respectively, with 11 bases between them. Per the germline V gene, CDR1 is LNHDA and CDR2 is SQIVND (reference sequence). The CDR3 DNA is TGTGCCAGTAGTTCACTCAGGGGGAACACTGAAGCTTTCTTT. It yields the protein CASSSLRGNTEAFF.

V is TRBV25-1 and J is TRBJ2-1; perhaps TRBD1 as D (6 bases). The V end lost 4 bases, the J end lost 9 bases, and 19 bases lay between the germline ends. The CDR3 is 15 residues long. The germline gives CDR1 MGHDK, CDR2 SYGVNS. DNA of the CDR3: TGTGCCAGCAGTGCCCGGGACAATTTAGGTACTGAGCAGTTCTTC. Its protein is CASSARDNLGTEQFF.

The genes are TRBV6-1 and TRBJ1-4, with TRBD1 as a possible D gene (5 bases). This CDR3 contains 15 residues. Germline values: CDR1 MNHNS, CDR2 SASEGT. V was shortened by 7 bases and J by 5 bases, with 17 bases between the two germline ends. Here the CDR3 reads CASNIQEGPNEKLFF. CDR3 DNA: TGTGCCAGCAACATACAGGAAGGGCCCAATGAAAAACTGTTTTTT.